The 7 T cell receptor beta chains presented below share a single source sample, sequenced in a study of cytotoxic CD8 clonotypes in ibrutinib-treated CLL. The assay was immunoSEQ multiplex PCR, and TCRdb's table has in-frame clones only and misses some. The sample yields 330,000 or so clones, over 55% seen once. This sample comprised PBMCs, obtained after 36 months of ibrutinib treatment. These receptors came from a human donor with chronic lymphocytic leukemia.

Concerning this clone: Different DNA sequences within this sample yield the same CDR3. The rearrangement links TRBV28 to TRBJ2-7; no clear D. Deletions cut 2 bases from V and 3 bases from J, with 8 bases between. In germline, CDR1 is MDHEN, CDR2 SYDVKM. The CDR3 runs 13 residues. Here the CDR3 reads CASSLTGGYEQYF. CDR3 coding DNA: TGTGCCAGCAGTTTAACTGGCGGCTACGAGCAGTACTTC.

The chain is built from TRBV7-2 and TRBJ1-2, with a weak D call TRBD1 (5 bases). In germline, CDR1 is SGHTA, CDR2 FQGNSA. Trimming took off 1 base at V and 4 bases at J, with 16 bases between the two ends. CDR3 length: 16 amino acids. The DNA for the CDR3 is TGTGCCAGCAGCTTAGTATTAGGGGCGCGGATCTATGGCTACACCTTC. Amino acids: CASSLVLGARIYGYTF.

This chain links TRBV11-2 with TRBJ2-7; no reliable D call. CDR1 and CDR2 (germline): SGHAT, FQNNGV. The CDR3 is 14 amino acids. The ends were cut back, 6 bases at V and 1 base at J, with 13 bases in the middle. DNA of the CDR3: TGTGCCAGCAGTGCCACTGTGGAGTCCTACGAGCAGTACTTC. Translated: CASSATVESYEQYF. Based on the CDR3 plus reference TRBV11-2 and TRBJ2-7, the full variable domain is EAGVAQSPRYKIIEKRQSVAFWCNPISGHATLYWYQQILGQGPKLLIQFQNNGVVDDSQLPKDRFSAERLKGVDSTLKIQPAKLEDSAVYLCASSATVESYEQYFGPGTRLTVT.

The chain uses TRBV2 and TRBJ2-6; D uncertain. Between the trimmed V and J ends, which lost 6 bases and 5 bases, there was a span of 17 bases. Germline CDR1 and CDR2: SNHLY and FYNNEI. This CDR3 comprises 16 residues. Here the CDR3 reads CASRPNPFRWANVLTF. Here the CDR3 DNA reads TGTGCCAGCAGACCGAATCCGTTCCGATGGGCCAACGTCCTGACTTTC. Using reference TRBV2 and TRBJ2-6 for the parts outside the CDR3, the full variable domain is EPEVTQTPSHQVTQMGQEVILRCVPISNHLYFYWYRQILGQKVEFLVSFYNNEISEKSEIFDDQFSVERPDGSNFTLKIRSTKLEDSAMYFCASRPNPFRWANVLTFGAGSRLTVL.

V and J are TRBV6-1 and TRBJ1-2; D is undetermined. The length of the CDR3 is 14 residues. Germline V gives CDR1 MNHNS, CDR2 SASEGT. Trimming removed 0 bases from V and 1 base from J, with 6 bases in between. In DNA form, the CDR3 reads TGTGCCAGCAGTGAAGCATGGCATAACTATGGCTACACCTTC. It encodes CASSEAWHNYGYTF.

In nucleotides, the CDR3 is TGTGCCAGCAGCGCCAGACGACTAGCGGGGGGATACAATGAGCAGTTCTTC. It specifies CASSARRLAGGYNEQFF. The genes are TRBV9 and TRBJ2-1; 13 nucleotides agree with TRBD2. J lost 4 bases, V lost 3 bases, and 7 bases had no gene match. The germline V gene encodes CDR1 SGDLS and CDR2 YYNGEE. The CDR3 has 17 amino acids.

This clone was observed a few times. V gene TRBV4-1 combines with J gene TRBJ2-7; 11 nucleotides align to TRBD1. V dropped 4 bases and J dropped 5; count of bases not matched to a gene: 4. This CDR3 comprises 14 residues. Germline V gene data show CDR1 as MGHRA and CDR2 as YSYEKL. The CDR3 DNA sequence: TGCGCCAGCAGCCCCGGGACAGGGGGTCACGAGCAGTACTTC. This codes for CASSPGTGGHEQYF.